The rows below give T cell receptor beta chains drawn from one sample of a study of T cell repertoires in cytomegalovirus infection. Antigens of these TCRs are unknown. TCRdb ran MiXCR on the reads and lists one entry per CDR3 protein. The table has about 700,000 distinct CDR3 sequences, 30% to 35% seen once. The sample consisted of cultured PBMCs, taken from culture after CMV antigen stimulation. The receptors originated from a human donor in good health (CMV status not recorded). Some clones in this sample may be carry-over from other donors' samples. CDR3s include the opening cysteine and the closing phenylalanine or tryptophan. The order of the fields is V gene, clone size, J gene, D gene, CDR3 DNA, CDR3 protein. A D gene is named only where the DNA matches it firmly. Clone size appears in some rows only: once, few, many, or a class for an expanded clone.

TRBV20-1,NA,TRBJ2-5,TRBD1,TGCAGTGCTACCATAACAGGGGGCGAGGAGACCCAGTACTTC,CSATITGGEETQYF
TRBV2,NA,TRBJ2-1,NA,TGTGCCAGCAGTGGGGACTTCAATGAGCAGTTCTTC,CASSGDFNEQFF
TRBV9,few,TRBJ2-3,NA,TGTGCCAGCAGCGTTACAGGGGGGGGAGATACGCAGTATTTT,CASSVTGGGDTQYF
TRBV12-3/TRBV12-4,few,TRBJ2-7,NA,TGTGCCAGCAGACCGGGACCGAACTACGAGCAGTACTTC,CASRPGPNYEQYF
TRBV3-1,NA,TRBJ2-1,TRBD2,TGTGCCAGCAGCCAAGCGTCTAGCGGGGGGGGTGAGCAGTTCTTC,CASSQASSGGGEQFF
TRBV7-2,many,TRBJ1-2,NA,TGTGCCAGCAGCTTAGAAGACCGGCCCACCCCCCTATATGGCTACACCTTC,CASSLEDRPTPLYGYTF
TRBV12-3/TRBV12-4,few,TRBJ2-2,NA,TGTGCCAGCAGTTTAATGACAGCGAACACCGGGGAGCTGTTTTTT,CASSLMTANTGELFF
TRBV7-8,many,TRBJ2-7,TRBD1,TGTGCCAGCAGGTGGACAGGGAACTCCTACGAGCAGTACTTC,CASRWTGNSYEQYF
TRBV5-1,few,TRBJ2-2,NA,TGCGCCAGCAGCTTGTTGGACCCCGTGATCGACGAGCTGTTTTTT,CASSLLDPVIDELFF
TRBV28,few,TRBJ2-7,TRBD1,TGTGCCAGCACCACGGACAGGGCCTCCTCCTACGAGCAGTACTTC,CASTTDRASSYEQYF
TRBV2,NA,TRBJ2-7,TRBD1,TGTGCCAGCAGTCGGGACAGGGGGTCCTACTACGAGCAGTACTTC,CASSRDRGSYYEQYF
TRBV2,NA,TRBJ2-1,NA,TGTGCCTCAAGGACGCCCTCCGGAGAGCAGTTCTTC,CASRTPSGEQFF
TRBV7-9,many,TRBJ2-3,NA,TGTGCCAGCCGAGGGGATACGGCAGATACGCAGTATTTT,CASRGDTADTQYF
TRBV6-2/TRBV6-3,few,TRBJ1-2,NA,TGTGCCAGCAGTTTGCAAGGGGGGGCGCCTAATGGCTACACCTTC,CASSLQGGAPNGYTF
TRBV4-1,NA,TRBJ2-3,NA,TGCGCCAGCAGCCAAGGAGTAGCCCCAGATACGCAGTATTTT,CASSQGVAPDTQYF
TRBV7-2,many,TRBJ1-1,TRBD1,TGTGCCAGCAGACACCGGGACAGCACTGAAGCTTTCTTT,CASRHRDSTEAFF
TRBV20-1,NA,TRBJ2-1,TRBD1,TGCAGTGCTCGGGACAGGGCAGTCAATGAGCAGTTCTTC,CSARDRAVNEQFF
TRBV7-2,NA,TRBJ1-1,TRBD1,TGTGCCAGCAGTTTTGGATTAGGACAGGGGAACACTGAAGCTTTCTTT,CASSFGLGQGNTEAFF
TRBV7-2,many,TRBJ2-7,TRBD2,TGTGCCAGCAGCCGAGAGCGGGAGGGGACTCAGTACTTC,CASSREREGTQYF
TRBV7-9,NA,TRBJ2-4,NA,TGTGCCAGCAGCGCCCTAGCCAACATTCAGTACTTC,CASSALANIQYF
TRBV28,NA,TRBJ1-1,NA,TGTGCCAGCAGTGCTCTCTTGAACACTGAAGCTTTCTTT,CASSALLNTEAFF
TRBV7-2,few,TRBJ1-4,TRBD1,TGTGCCAGCAGCGATACCATCTGGACAGGTTTTGAGAAACTGTTTTTT,CASSDTIWTGFEKLFF
TRBV20-1,NA,TRBJ2-7,NA,TGCAGTGCTAAACCGACCGGTGGGTACGAGCAGTACTTC,CSAKPTGGYEQYF